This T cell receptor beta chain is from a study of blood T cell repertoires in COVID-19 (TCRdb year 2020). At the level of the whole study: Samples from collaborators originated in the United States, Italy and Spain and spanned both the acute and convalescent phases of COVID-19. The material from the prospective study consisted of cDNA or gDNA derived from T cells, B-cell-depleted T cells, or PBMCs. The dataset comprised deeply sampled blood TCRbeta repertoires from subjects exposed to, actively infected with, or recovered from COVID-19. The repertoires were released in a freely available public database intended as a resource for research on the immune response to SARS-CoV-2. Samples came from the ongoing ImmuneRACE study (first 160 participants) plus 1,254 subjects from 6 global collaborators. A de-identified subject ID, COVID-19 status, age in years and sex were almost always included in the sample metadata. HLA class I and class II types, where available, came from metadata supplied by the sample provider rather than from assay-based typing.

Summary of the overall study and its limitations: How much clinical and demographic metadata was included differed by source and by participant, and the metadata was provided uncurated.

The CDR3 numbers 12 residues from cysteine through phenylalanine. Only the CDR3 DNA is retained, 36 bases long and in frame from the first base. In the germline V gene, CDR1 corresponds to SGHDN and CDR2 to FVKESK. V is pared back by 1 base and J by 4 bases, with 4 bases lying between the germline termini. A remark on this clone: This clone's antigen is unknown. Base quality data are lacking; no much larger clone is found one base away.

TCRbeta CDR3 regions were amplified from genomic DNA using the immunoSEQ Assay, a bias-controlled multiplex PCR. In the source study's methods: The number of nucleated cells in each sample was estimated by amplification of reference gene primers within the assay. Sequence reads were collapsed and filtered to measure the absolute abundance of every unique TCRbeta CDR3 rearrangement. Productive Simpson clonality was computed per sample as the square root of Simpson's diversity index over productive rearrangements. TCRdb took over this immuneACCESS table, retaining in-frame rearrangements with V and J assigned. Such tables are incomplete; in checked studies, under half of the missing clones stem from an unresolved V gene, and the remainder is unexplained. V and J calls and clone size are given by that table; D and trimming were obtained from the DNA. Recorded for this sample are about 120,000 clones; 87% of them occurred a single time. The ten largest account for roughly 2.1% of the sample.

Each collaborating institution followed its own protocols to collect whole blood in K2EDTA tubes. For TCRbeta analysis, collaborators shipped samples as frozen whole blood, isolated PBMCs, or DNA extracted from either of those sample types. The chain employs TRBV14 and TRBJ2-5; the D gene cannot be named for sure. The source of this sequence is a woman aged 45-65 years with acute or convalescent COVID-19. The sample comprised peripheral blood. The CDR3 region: CASSQVRETQYF. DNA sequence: TGTGCCAGCAGCCAAGTTCGAGAGACCCAGTACTTC.